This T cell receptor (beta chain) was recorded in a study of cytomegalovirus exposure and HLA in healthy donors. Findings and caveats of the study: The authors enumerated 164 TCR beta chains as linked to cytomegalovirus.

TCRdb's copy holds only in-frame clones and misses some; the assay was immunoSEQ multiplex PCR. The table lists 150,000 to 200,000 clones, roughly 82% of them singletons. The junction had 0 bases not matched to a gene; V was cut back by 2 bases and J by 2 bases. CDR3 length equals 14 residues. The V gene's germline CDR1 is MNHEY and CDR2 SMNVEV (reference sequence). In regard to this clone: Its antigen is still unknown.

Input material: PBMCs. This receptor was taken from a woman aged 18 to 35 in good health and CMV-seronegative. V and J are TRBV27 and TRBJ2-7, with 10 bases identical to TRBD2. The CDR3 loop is CASSLTSGAYEQYF. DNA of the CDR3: TGTGCCAGCAGTTTAACTAGCGGGGCCTACGAGCAGTACTTC.